This T cell receptor beta chain was documented in a study of CD8+ T cells in alopecia areata. Study-level points and caveats: Sharing of TCR sequences between patients (possibly for HLA-related reasons) was less clear than in mice.

On this clone: Its matching antigen is unknown.

From alopecia areata patients, lesional scalp punch biopsies and peripheral blood were collected. The V gene lost 7 bases and the J gene lost 3 bases, with 27 bases spanning the gap. The CDR3 runs 19 residues. Germline CDR1 reads SGHVS; CDR2 reads FQNEAQ. Following extraction, RNA underwent reverse transcription to cDNA, which served as the sequencing template. This table comes from immunoSEQ multiplex PCR, and its TCRdb copy is limited to in-frame clones, with some not included. The data contain roughly 14,000 clones, about 50% of them seen just once; the ten biggest clones take up approximately 11%.

The material sequenced was skin, taken at week 0. J is TRBJ2-2 and V is TRBV7-8, with D maybe TRBD1 (6 bases). The TCR originated in a human donor with alopecia areata. The CDR3 nucleotides are TGTGCCAGCACCAAGTACCCCCTAGAAGGGGGTGCCTACACCGGGGAGCTGTTTTTT. Translated: CASTKYPLEGGAYTGELFF.